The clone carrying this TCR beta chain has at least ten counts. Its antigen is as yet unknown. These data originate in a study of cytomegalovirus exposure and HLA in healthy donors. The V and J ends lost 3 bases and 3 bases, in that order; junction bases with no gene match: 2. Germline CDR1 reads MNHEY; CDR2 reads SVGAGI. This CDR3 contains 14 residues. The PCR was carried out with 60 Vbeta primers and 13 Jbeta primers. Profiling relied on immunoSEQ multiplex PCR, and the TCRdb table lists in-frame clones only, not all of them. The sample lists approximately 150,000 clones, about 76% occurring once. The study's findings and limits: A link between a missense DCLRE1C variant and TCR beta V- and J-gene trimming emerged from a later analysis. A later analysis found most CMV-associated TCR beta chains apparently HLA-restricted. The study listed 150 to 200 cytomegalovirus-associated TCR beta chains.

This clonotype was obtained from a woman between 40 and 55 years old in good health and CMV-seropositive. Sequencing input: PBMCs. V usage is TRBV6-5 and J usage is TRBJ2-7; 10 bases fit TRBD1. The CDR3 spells CASSYGTGVYEQYF. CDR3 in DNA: TGTGCCAGCAGTTATGGGACAGGGGTCTACGAGCAGTACTTC.